This TCR beta chain was sequenced during a study of vaccination effects on CD4 cells after COVID-19. Overall study context: At 16 days and one week before vaccination, a couple of convalescent patients gave samples.

From germline, CDR1 is SGHDN and CDR2 FVKESK. The CDR3 has 18 residues. V dropped 2 bases and J dropped 1; count of bases not matched to a gene: 9. Viral peptide pools were used in the ViraFEST assay to expand antigen-specific CD4+ T cells, and sequencing came afterward. Having been cultured for around nine days, the cells underwent CD4+ T cell isolation. The person was diagnosed with PCR-confirmed SARS-CoV-2 infection between March and December 2020. Cultures of fewer than 2.5 million PBMC per well contained around 11 IU/ml IL-2 plus 10 ug/ml peptides. Generated by immunoSEQ multiplex PCR, the TCRdb table keeps only in-frame clones and is missing some. The top ten hold 33% of the sample, which has approximately 40,000 clones, just under 75% seen once. A remark on this clone: Its antigen remains unidentified.

The source was CD4+ T cells from PBMCs cultured with a peptide pool, collected before COVID-19 vaccination. The receptor was isolated from a human donor who had a prior SARS-CoV-2 infection. V is TRBV14 and J is TRBJ2-7; TRBD2 agrees at 12 bases. CDR3 sequence: CASSQRTSGGTISYEQYF. The CDR3 DNA reads as TGTGCCAGCAGCCAACGCACTAGCGGGGGGACAATATCCTACGAGCAGTACTTC.